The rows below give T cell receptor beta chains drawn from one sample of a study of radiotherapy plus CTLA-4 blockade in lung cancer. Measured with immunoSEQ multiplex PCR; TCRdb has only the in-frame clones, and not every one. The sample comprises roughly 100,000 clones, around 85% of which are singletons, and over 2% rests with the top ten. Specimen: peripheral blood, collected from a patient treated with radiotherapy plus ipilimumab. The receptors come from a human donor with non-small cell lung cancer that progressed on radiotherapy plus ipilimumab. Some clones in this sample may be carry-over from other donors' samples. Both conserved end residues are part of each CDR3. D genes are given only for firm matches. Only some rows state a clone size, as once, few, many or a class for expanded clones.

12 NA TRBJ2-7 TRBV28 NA CASMGPSYEQYF TGTGCCAGTATGGGCCCGTCATACGAGCAGTACTTC
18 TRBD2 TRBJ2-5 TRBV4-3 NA CASSQGPTTSGGEETQYF TGCGCCAGCAGCCAAGGTCCGACGACTAGCGGGGGAGAAGAGACCCAGTACTTC
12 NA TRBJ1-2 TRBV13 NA CASSLVPYGYTF TGTGCCAGCAGCCTAGTTCCCTATGGCTACACCTTC
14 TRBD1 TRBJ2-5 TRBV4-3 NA CASSQAGQGRTQYF TGCGCCAGCAGCCAGGCTGGACAGGGCAGGACCCAGTACTTC
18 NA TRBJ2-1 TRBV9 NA CASSVAGSGGSAYNEQFF TGTGCCAGCAGCGTAGCGGGGAGTGGGGGAAGCGCCTACAATGAGCAGTTCTTC
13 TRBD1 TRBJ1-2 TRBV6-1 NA CASSAAGGYGYTF TGTGCCAGCAGTGCTGCAGGGGGATATGGCTACACCTTC
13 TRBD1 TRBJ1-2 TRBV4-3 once CASSPTGGSGYTF TGCGCCAGCAGCCCGACAGGGGGAAGCGGCTACACCTTC
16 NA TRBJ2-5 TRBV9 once CASSLDSRGREETQYF TGTGCCAGCAGCCTAGATTCCAGGGGCAGGGAAGAGACCCAGTACTTC
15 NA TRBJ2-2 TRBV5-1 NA CASSLFSRGTGELFF TGCGCCAGCAGCTTGTTCTCCCGCGGCACCGGGGAGCTGTTTTTT
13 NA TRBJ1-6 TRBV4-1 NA CASSQYLGSPLHF TGCGCCAGCAGCCAGTACTTAGGTTCACCCCTCCACTTT
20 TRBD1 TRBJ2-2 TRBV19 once CASRTGTGLKATANTGELFF TGTGCCAGTCGGACCGGGACAGGGCTAAAGGCCACAGCGAACACCGGGGAGCTGTTTTTT
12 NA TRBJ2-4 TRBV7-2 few CASSSGPGIQYF TGTGCCAGCAGCTCGGGACCGGGCATTCAGTACTTC
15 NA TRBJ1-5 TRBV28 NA CASSSPGTQNQPQHF TGTGCCAGCAGTTCCCCCGGGACCCAGAATCAGCCCCAGCATTTT
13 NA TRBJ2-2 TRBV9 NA CASSVSGTGELFF TGTGCCAGCAGCGTAAGTGGCACCGGGGAGCTGTTTTTT
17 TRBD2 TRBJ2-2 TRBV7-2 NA CASSSSGLAGYTGELFF TGTGCCAGCAGCTCGTCGGGACTAGCGGGGTATACCGGGGAGCTGTTTTTT
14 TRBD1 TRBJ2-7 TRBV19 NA CASSRGQGAYEQYF TGTGCCAGTAGCCGGGGACAGGGGGCGTACGAGCAGTACTTC
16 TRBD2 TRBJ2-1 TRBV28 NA CASSLPAGGPRKEQFF TGTGCCAGCAGTTTGCCGGCGGGGGGGCCAAGAAAGGAGCAGTTCTTC
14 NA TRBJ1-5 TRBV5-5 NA CASSFVPGAQPQHF TGTGCCAGCAGCTTCGTTCCAGGGGCCCAGCCCCAGCATTTT
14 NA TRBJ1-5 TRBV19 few CASSPRRGNQPQHF TGTGCCAGTAGCCCTCGCAGGGGCAATCAGCCCCAGCATTTT
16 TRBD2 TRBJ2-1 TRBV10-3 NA CAITPDSSSGYNEQFF TGTGCCATCACCCCCGACAGCTCTAGCGGGTACAATGAGCAGTTCTTC
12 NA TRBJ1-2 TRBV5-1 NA CASSLEDYGYTF TGCGCCAGCAGCTTAGAAGATTATGGCTACACCTTC
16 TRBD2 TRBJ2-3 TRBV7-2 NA CASSLEGSGVTDTQYF TGTGCCAGCAGCTTAGAGGGTAGCGGGGTCACAGATACGCAGTATTTT